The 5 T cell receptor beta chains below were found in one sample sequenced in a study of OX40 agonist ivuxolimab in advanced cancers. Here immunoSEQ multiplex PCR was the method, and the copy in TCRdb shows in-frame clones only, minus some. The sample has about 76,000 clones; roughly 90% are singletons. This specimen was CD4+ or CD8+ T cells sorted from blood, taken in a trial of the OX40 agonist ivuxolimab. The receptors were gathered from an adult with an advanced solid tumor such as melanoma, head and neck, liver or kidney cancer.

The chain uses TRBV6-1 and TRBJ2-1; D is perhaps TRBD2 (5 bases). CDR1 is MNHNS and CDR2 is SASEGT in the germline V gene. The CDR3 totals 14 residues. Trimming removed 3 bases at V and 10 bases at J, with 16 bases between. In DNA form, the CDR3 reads TGTGCCAGCAGTGACCGCCCTAGCTCGTCAGAGCAGTTCTTC. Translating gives CASSDRPSSSEQFF.

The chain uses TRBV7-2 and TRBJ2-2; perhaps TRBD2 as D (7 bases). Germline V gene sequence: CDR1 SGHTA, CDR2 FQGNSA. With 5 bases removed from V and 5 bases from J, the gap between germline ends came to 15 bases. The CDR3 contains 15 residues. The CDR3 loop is CASSQGRERTGELFF. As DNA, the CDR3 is TGTGCCAGCAGCCAGGGGCGGGAGAGGACCGGGGAGCTGTTTTTT.

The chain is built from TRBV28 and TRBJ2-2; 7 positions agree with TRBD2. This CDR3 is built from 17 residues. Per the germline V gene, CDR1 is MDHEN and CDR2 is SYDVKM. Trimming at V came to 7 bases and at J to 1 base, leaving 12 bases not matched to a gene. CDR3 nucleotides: TGTGCCAGCATCTCGCGGGAGCGGGCTCTGAACACCGGGGAGCTGTTTTTT. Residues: CASISRERALNTGELFF.

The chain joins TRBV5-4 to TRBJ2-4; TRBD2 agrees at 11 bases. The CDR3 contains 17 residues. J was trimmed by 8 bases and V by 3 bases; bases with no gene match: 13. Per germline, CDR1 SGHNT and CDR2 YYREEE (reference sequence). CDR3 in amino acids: CASSSRLAGKEGDIQYF. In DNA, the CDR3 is TGTGCCAGCAGCTCCCGACTAGCGGGAAAGGAAGGGGACATTCAGTACTTC.

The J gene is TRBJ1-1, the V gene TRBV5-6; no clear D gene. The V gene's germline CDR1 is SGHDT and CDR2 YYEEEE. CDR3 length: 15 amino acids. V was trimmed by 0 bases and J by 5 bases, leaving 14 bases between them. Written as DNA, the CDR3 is TGTGCCAGCAGCTTGGTTTCGGCCAGAGGAACTGAAGCTTTCTTT. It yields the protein CASSLVSARGTEAFF.